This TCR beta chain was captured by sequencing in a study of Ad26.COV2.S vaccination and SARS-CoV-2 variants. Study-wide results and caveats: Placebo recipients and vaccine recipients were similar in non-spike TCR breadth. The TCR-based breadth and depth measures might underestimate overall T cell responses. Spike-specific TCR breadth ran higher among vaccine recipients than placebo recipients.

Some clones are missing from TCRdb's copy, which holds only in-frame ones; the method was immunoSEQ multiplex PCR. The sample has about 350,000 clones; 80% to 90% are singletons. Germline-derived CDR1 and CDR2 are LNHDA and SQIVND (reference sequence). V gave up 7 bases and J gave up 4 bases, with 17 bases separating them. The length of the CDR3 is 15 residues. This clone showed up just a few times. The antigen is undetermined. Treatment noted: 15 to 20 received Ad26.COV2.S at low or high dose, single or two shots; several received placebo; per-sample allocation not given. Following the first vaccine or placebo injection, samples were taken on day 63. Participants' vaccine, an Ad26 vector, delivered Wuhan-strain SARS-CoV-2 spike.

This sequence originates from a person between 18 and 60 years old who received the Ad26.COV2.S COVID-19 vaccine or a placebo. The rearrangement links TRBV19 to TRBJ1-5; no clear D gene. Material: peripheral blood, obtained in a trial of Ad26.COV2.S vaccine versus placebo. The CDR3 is CASIGSLRRNQPQHF. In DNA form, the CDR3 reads TGTGCCAGTATTGGGAGCCTTCGTCGAAATCAGCCCCAGCATTTT.